These T cell receptor beta chains were read from a single sample in a study of T-cell reconstitution after alpha-beta-depleted transplantation in children. Each CDR3 protein is one row after TCRdb ran MiXCR on the PCR reads. The table lists about 200,000 distinct CDR3 sequences, 13% to 15% of them singletons. Sequenced material: PBMCs from the stem cell graft donor, taken from the stem cell graft. The receptors come from a human donor who donated a stem cell graft to a child with acute lymphoblastic leukemia. The CDR3 runs from the conserved cysteine through the conserved F or W. A D gene is named only where the DNA matches it firmly. Expanded clones get a size class; other rows say once, few or many, or leave the size out.

J gene	D gene	clone size	V gene	CDR3 DNA	CDR3 protein
TRBJ2-3	NA	many	TRBV29-1	TGCAGTGAAGCGAAAGGAGGCGTTACAGATACGCAGTATTTT	CSEAKGGVTDTQYF
TRBJ2-5	TRBD1	many	TRBV9	TGTGCCAGCAGCCTCGGGACAGGACAAGAGACCCAGTACTTC	CASSLGTGQETQYF
TRBJ1-4	NA	many	TRBV20-1	TGCAGTGCTAGAGAGGCAGCCGCGGAAAAACTGTTTTTT	CSAREAAAEKLFF
TRBJ1-1	NA	many	TRBV7-9	TGTGCCAGCAGCTTAGCCCCGTCAGCCACTGAAGCTTTCTTT	CASSLAPSATEAFF
TRBJ1-2	TRBD1	NA	TRBV2	TGTGCCAGCAGCCTTCCCCGCGACAGGGGGCATGGCTACACCTTC	CASSLPRDRGHGYTF
TRBJ1-2	NA	NA	TRBV3-1	TGTGCCAGCAGCAGGGGGGTTGGGGGAGACTATGGCTACACCTTC	CASSRGVGGDYGYTF
TRBJ2-7	NA	many	TRBV14	TGTGCCAGCAGCCAAGATCGGCGGCCCGCCTACGAGCAGTACTTC	CASSQDRRPAYEQYF
TRBJ2-7	TRBD1	many	TRBV5-1	TGCGCCAGCAGCCTAGGACAGGAGGACGAGCAGTACTTC	CASSLGQEDEQYF
TRBJ1-1	NA	many	TRBV20-1	TGCAGTGCTAGAGATGATCGGGCCAGGAACACTGAAGCTTTCTTT	CSARDDRARNTEAFF
TRBJ2-1	TRBD2	many	TRBV9	TGTGCCAGCAGCGTACTAGGGACTAGCGGGAGTTCGATGAAGTGGGATGAGCAGTTCTTC	CASSVLGTSGSSMKWDEQFF
TRBJ2-7	TRBD1	many	TRBV5-1	TGCGCCAGCAGCTCTTACAGGGGGAGAGTAAACGAGCAGTACTTC	CASSSYRGRVNEQYF
TRBJ2-6	NA	NA	TRBV28	TGTGCCAGCAGCCCTGCCAGGGCCAACGTCCTGACTTTC	CASSPARANVLTF
TRBJ2-2	NA	NA	TRBV10-3	TGTGCCATCAGTGATCCCCGAACCACCGGGGAGCTGTTTTTT	CAISDPRTTGELFF
TRBJ2-5	NA	many	TRBV5-1	TGCGCCAGCAGCTTGGCGACAGGCCAAGAGACCCAGTACTTC	CASSLATGQETQYF
TRBJ2-2	NA	NA	TRBV5-1	TGCGCCAGCAGCCCCCACACCGGGGAGCTGTTTTTT	CASSPHTGELFF
TRBJ1-3	NA	NA	TRBV20-1	TGCAGTGCTAGTGTCGGGTCTTCGGGAAACACCATATATTTT	CSASVGSSGNTIYF
TRBJ1-3	TRBD1	many	TRBV5-1	TGCGCCAGCAGCCCGGGACAGCCCATCTCTGGAAACACCATATATTTT	CASSPGQPISGNTIYF
TRBJ2-4	TRBD2	many	TRBV18	TGTGCCAGCTCACAGGCTAGCGGAAACATTCAGTACTTC	CASSQASGNIQYF
TRBJ2-5	NA	many	TRBV27	TGTGCCAGCAGTTTGAAGGTAGCGGAGAGGCCAGAGACCCAGTACTTC	CASSLKVAERPETQYF
TRBJ2-1	NA	NA	TRBV10-2	TGCGCCAGCAGTGGATGGGGGGAAAACTACAATGAGCAGTTCTTC	CASSGWGENYNEQFF
TRBJ1-2	NA	many	TRBV5-1	TGCGCCAGCAGCTTGGATGCGGGGATGCAAGGCTACACCTTC	CASSLDAGMQGYTF
TRBJ2-7	TRBD2	few	TRBV5-1	TGCGCCAGCAGCTTGGCCGGACTAGGAGCCTACGAGCAGTACTTC	CASSLAGLGAYEQYF
TRBJ2-5	TRBD2	many	TRBV28	TGTGCCAGCAGCCGTAGCGGGGTTTACGGAAGGACCCAGTACTTC	CASSRSGVYGRTQYF
TRBJ2-7	NA	many	TRBV27	TGTGCCAGCCTTTTTAACTACGAGCAGTACTTC	CASLFNYEQYF
TRBJ1-1	NA	NA	TRBV20-1	TGCAGTGCTCCTCCCGGGGAGGGCGGCACTGAAGCTTTCTTT	CSAPPGEGGTEAFF
TRBJ1-2	NA	many	TRBV24-1	TGTGCCACCAGTGATTTGGAGGGGGGCTACACCTTC	CATSDLEGGYTF
TRBJ2-3	NA	many	TRBV28	TGTGCCAGCAGTTTGCCCCGAGGGTATACGCAGTATTTT	CASSLPRGYTQYF
TRBJ2-7	TRBD1	NA	TRBV30	TGTGCCTGGAGTATGGACAGGGTTCGCGAGCAGTACTTC	CAWSMDRVREQYF
TRBJ2-3	NA	many	TRBV6-1	TGTGCCAGCAGTATAGACCCAGATACGCAGTATTTT	CASSIDPDTQYF
TRBJ1-2	NA	NA	TRBV11-2	TGTGCCAGCAGCTCAACTAGCGACATGGGATCCCACCGCTATGGCTACACCTTC	CASSSTSDMGSHRYGYTF
TRBJ2-7	TRBD2	once	TRBV12-3/TRBV12-4	TGTGCCAGCGCAGAGCGGGAGTTCGAGCAGTACTTC	CASAEREFEQYF
TRBJ2-3	TRBD2	many	TRBV7-9	TGTGCCAGCAGCCCCGGGGGGGTCACGAATACAGATACGCAGTATTTT	CASSPGGVTNTDTQYF
TRBJ2-1	NA	many	TRBV20-1	TGCAGTGCTCGTCCTTTCTTGCATTCCTACAATGAGCAGTTCTTC	CSARPFLHSYNEQFF
TRBJ2-5	TRBD2	NA	TRBV10-3	TGTGCCTCTCAGCGGGAGGGGAGTAAAGAGACCCAGTACTTC	CASQREGSKETQYF
TRBJ2-3	NA	NA	TRBV29-1	TGCAGCGCGAGCCGGGGTATCGGAACAGATACGCAGTATTTT	CSASRGIGTDTQYF
TRBJ1-1	TRBD1	NA	TRBV12-3/TRBV12-4	TGTGCCAGCAGAGACGCATCGGCGTACAGGGGGCGAATGAACACTGAAGCTTTCTTT	CASRDASAYRGRMNTEAFF
TRBJ2-7	NA	many	TRBV5-1	TGCGCCAGCAGCTACCGGGACTCTGGAGACTACGAGCAGTACTTC	CASSYRDSGDYEQYF
TRBJ2-2	TRBD1	many	TRBV18	TGTGCCAGCTCACCAAGGGGACAGTTGACCGGGGAGCTGTTTTTT	CASSPRGQLTGELFF
TRBJ2-6	TRBD2	many	TRBV5-1	TGCGCCAGCAGCGTTAGCGGGCTTACTTCTGGGGCCAACGTCCTGACTTTC	CASSVSGLTSGANVLTF
TRBJ2-4	TRBD1	NA	TRBV7-9	TGTGCCAGCAGCTTAGATGTCCAGGACAGGGTGCCCGGAGGCAAAAACATTCAGTACTTC	CASSLDVQDRVPGGKNIQYF
TRBJ2-1	NA	many	TRBV20-1	TGCAGTGCCGCGTCCCTTTTAACCTACAATGAGCAGTTCTTC	CSAASLLTYNEQFF
TRBJ1-1	NA	many	TRBV5-1	TGCGCCAGCAGCAAGGGACAGAACACTGAAGCTTTCTTT	CASSKGQNTEAFF
TRBJ2-3	TRBD2	many	TRBV7-9	TGTGCCAGCAGCTCCCCTAGCGGGAGTACAGATACGCAGTATTTT	CASSSPSGSTDTQYF
TRBJ2-2	NA	NA	TRBV7-2	TGTGCCAGCAGCTTTCGACAGGGAGGAGACACCGGGGAGCTGTTTTTT	CASSFRQGGDTGELFF
TRBJ1-5	TRBD1	many	TRBV20-1	TGCAGTGCTAGTACAGGGGAGGGCAATCAGCCCCAGCATTTT	CSASTGEGNQPQHF
TRBJ2-1	TRBD2	many	TRBV12-3/TRBV12-4	TGTGCCAGCAGCCTCATGGTAGCGGGGAATGAGCAGTTCTTC	CASSLMVAGNEQFF
TRBJ1-6	NA	NA	TRBV7-9	TGTGCCAGCAGCTACCGGGACCCAGGAAATTCACCCCTCCACTTT	CASSYRDPGNSPLHF
TRBJ2-1	NA	NA	TRBV18	TGTGCCAGCTCACCTAGTCCCCCCCTCGATGAGCAGTTCTTC	CASSPSPPLDEQFF
TRBJ1-5	NA	NA	TRBV18	TGTGCCAGCTCGTCGGGGGGGGATCAGCCCCAGCATTTT	CASSSGGDQPQHF
TRBJ2-2	TRBD1	many	TRBV7-9	TGTGCCAGCACCCAGACAGGGGGCGTGAGGACCGGGGAGCTGTTTTTT	CASTQTGGVRTGELFF
TRBJ2-7	NA	many	TRBV5-1	TGCGCCAGCAGCCCCACAGGGATCGGCGAGCAGTACTTC	CASSPTGIGEQYF
TRBJ2-4	NA	many	TRBV29-1	TGCAGCGTCGTGGGAGAAACCAAAAACATTCAGTACTTC	CSVVGETKNIQYF
TRBJ2-1	NA	NA	TRBV3-1	TGTGCCAGCACCCATCGTTCCTTCGGAGGGGACTGGAGGAATGAGCAGTTCTTC	CASTHRSFGGDWRNEQFF
TRBJ2-1	TRBD2	many	TRBV19	TGTGCCAGTAGTAGAACTAGCGATTTTACCTACAATGAGCAGTTCTTC	CASSRTSDFTYNEQFF
TRBJ2-1	TRBD2	few	TRBV5-1	TGCGCCAGCAGCTTGGGTTCCCTAGCGGGCGCTAGAAAGGACAATGAGCAGTTCTTC	CASSLGSLAGARKDNEQFF
TRBJ2-7	TRBD1	many	TRBV18	TGTGCCAGCTCACCGGGACAGGAGGTCTACGAGCAGTACTTC	CASSPGQEVYEQYF
TRBJ2-7	NA	many	TRBV5-1	TGCGCCAGCAGCTTGGCGGGAGAAGGTTACGAGCAGTACTTC	CASSLAGEGYEQYF
TRBJ1-5	NA	NA	TRBV4-1	TGCGCCAGCAGCCAAGGGCGGGGGGCCCGCAATCAGCCCCAGCATTTT	CASSQGRGARNQPQHF
TRBJ2-1	TRBD1	few	TRBV7-9	TGTGCCAGCAGCTCGGAAACCCGGGACAGCAGGATGGATGAGCAGTTCTTC	CASSSETRDSRMDEQFF
TRBJ2-1	NA	many	TRBV12-3/TRBV12-4	TGTGCCAGCAATAAGCCGGGACGGTCTTACAATGAGCAGTTCTTC	CASNKPGRSYNEQFF